The 10 T cell receptor beta chains listed next were all sequenced from one sample in a study of T cells in Graves' hyperthyroidism and ophthalmopathy. TCR beta CDR3 region amplification was performed from RNA transcripts. HTBI primers were employed in a first-round RT-PCR of the TCR CDR3. Each CDR3 protein gets one entry after TCRdb re-called the multiplex PCR reads with MiXCR. The sample shows 250,000 to 300,000 distinct CDR3 sequences, 10% to 15% of them seen only once. Material for sequencing was blood. All receptors come from a woman in her twenties or thirties with Graves' hyperthyroidism that later progressed to Graves' ophthalmopathy.

This rearrangement joins TRBV20-1 to TRBJ1-1; 10 bases line up with TRBD1. CDR3 size: 15 residues. Unmatched junction bases numbered 2, after V lost 0 bases and J lost 1 base. CDR1 is DFQATT and CDR2 is SNEGSKA in the germline V gene (reference sequence). The CDR3 DNA is TGCAGTGCTAGAGATCGGACAGGGGGGAACACTGAAGCTTTCTTT. Translation gives CSARDRTGGNTEAFF.

The gene calls are TRBV4-2 and TRBJ2-3; 12 bases align to TRBD2. The CDR3 has 16 residues. Trimming cost V 0 bases and J 6 bases; bases outside gene matches: 4. Germline values: CDR1 LGHNA, CDR2 YNFKEQ. CDR3 nucleotide sequence: TGTGCCAGCAGCCAAGATCTAGCGGGAGGGCCGGATACGCAGTATTTT. It yields the protein CASSQDLAGGPDTQYF.

This clonotype was observed at least ten times. This sequence joins TRBV7-2 and TRBJ2-2; TRBD2 aligns across 15 bases. V was clipped by 10 bases and J by 7 bases; unmatched bases: 13. The CDR3 has 17 amino acids. Germline values: CDR1 SGHTA, CDR2 FQGNSA. This chain's CDR3 is CAIKRGLAGGKNGELFF. The CDR3, as DNA: TGTGCCATCAAAAGGGGACTAGCGGGAGGAAAAAACGGGGAGCTGTTTTTT. Full variable domain (rest looked up from reference TRBV7-2 and TRBJ2-2): GAGVSQSPSNKVTEKGKDVELRCDPISGHTALYWYRQSLGQGLEFLIYFQGNSAPDKSGLPSDRFSAERTGGSVSTLTIQRTQQEDSAVYLCAIKRGLAGGKNGELFFGEGSRLTVL.

Worth noting for this clonotype: An end of the junction does not agree with germline; a read error may underlie this. The genes are TRBV20-1 and TRBJ1-2; D uncertain. This CDR3 contains 12 residues. CDR1 is DFQATT, CDR2 SNEGSKA, per germline (reference sequence). CDR3 in DNA: TGCAGTGAGGCACGAGGTAACCATGGCTACACCTTC. It yields the protein CSEARGNHGYTF.

V gene TRBV5-8 combines with J gene TRBJ1-1; a weak D match, TRBD1 (6 bases). This CDR3 contains 14 residues. Trimming removed 4 bases from V and 1 base from J, with 11 bases in between. Germline values: CDR1 SGHTS, CDR2 YDEGEE. CDR3 region: CASSGTRENTEAFF. The CDR3 DNA follows: TGTGCCAGCAGCGGGACACGGGAGAACACTGAAGCTTTCTTT. Looking up the rest from reference TRBV5-8 and TRBJ1-1 gives the full variable domain: EAGVTQSPTHLIKTRGQQATLRCSPISGHTSVYWYQQALGLGLQFLLWYDEGEERNRGNFPPRFSGRQFPNYSSELNVNALELEDSALYLCASSGTRENTEAFFGQGTRLTVV.

The V gene is TRBV4-1, the J gene TRBJ2-3, with 8 positions matching TRBD1. Trimming at V came to 3 bases and at J to 3 bases, leaving 5 bases not matched to a gene. Per germline, CDR1 MGHRA and CDR2 YSYEKL. The CDR3 totals 15 residues. CDR3 sequence: CASSHQGAGTDTQYF. The DNA of the CDR3 is TGCGCCAGCAGCCACCAGGGGGCTGGGACAGATACGCAGTATTTT.

CDR3 DNA: TGTGCCAGCAGCCCCATCCCCACCGGGACAGGGGATCAGCCCCAGCATTTT. Translation gives CASSPIPTGTGDQPQHF. The chain employs TRBV6-1 and TRBJ1-5; 10 bases match TRBD1. Unmatched junction bases numbered 13, after V lost 6 bases and J lost 5 bases. This CDR3 has 17 residues. Per germline, CDR1 MNHNS and CDR2 SASEGT.

This clonotype was observed at least ten times. The rearrangement joins TRBV28 to TRBJ1-1, with no clear D. Looked up from germline, CDR1 is MDHEN and CDR2 is SYDVKM. V was shortened by 6 bases and J by 11 bases, with 10 bases between the two germline ends. This CDR3 is built from 10 residues. The CDR3 sequence: CASSGVEAFF. DNA for the CDR3: TGTGCCAGCAGCGGTGTTGAGGCTTTCTTT. Filled out from reference TRBV28 and TRBJ1-1, the complete variable domain reads DVKVTQSSRYLVKRTGEKVFLECVQDMDHENMFWYRQDPGLGLRLIYFSYDVKMKEKGDIPEGYSVSREKKERFSLILESASTNQTSMYLCASSGVEAFFGQGTRLTVV.

The table lists this clonotype with many counts. The chain couples TRBV28 to TRBJ2-3; D possibly uses TRBD1 or TRBD2 (5 bases each). The V and J ends lost 5 bases and 5 bases respectively, with 14 bases between them. The germline V gene encodes CDR1 MDHEN and CDR2 SYDVKM. This CDR3 comprises 14 residues. The CDR3 loop reads CASSRPGPRDTQYF. The CDR3 DNA sequence: TGTGCCAGCAGTCGTCCGGGACCTCGAGATACGCAGTATTTT.

This clonotype was observed a handful of times. The rearrangement joins TRBV6-1 to TRBJ1-1; D unclear. In germline, CDR1 is MNHNS, CDR2 SASEGT. V shed 6 bases and J shed 0 bases, with 8 bases lying between them. This CDR3 comprises 13 residues. The CDR3 region has the DNA TGTGCCAGCAGCACCGCCCTGAACACTGAAGCTTTCTTT. It translates to CASSTALNTEAFF.